Shown below are 30 T cell receptor beta chains from a single sample sequenced in a study of control samples from healthy donors and cancer patients. Some clones are missing from TCRdb's copy, which holds only in-frame ones; the method was immunoSEQ multiplex PCR. The table lists about 84,000 clones, about nine tenths of them singletons. Sample: blood. Receptors originate from a man aged 30-40 years in good health.

The chain employs TRBV9 and TRBJ2-5; D may be TRBD2 (7 bases). The germline V gene encodes CDR1 SGDLS and CDR2 YYNGEE. The CDR3 extends over 15 amino acids. V lost 0 bases and J lost 5, with 14 bases in between. This chain's CDR3 is CASSVALQGGETQYF. CDR3 coding DNA: TGTGCCAGCAGCGTAGCCCTACAGGGAGGGGAGACCCAGTACTTC.

The chain is built from TRBV15 and TRBJ1-5; no clear D. Germline V gives CDR1 LNHNV, CDR2 YYDKDF (reference sequence). This CDR3 is built from 13 residues. The V and J ends lost 1 base and 5 bases respectively, with 6 bases between them. Written as DNA, the CDR3 is TGTGCCACCAGCAGAGGTAAGGATCAGCCCCAGCATTTT. This translates into CATSRGKDQPQHF.

The CDR3 reads CASSPPGQSYEQYF. In DNA form, the CDR3 reads TGTGCCAGTAGTCCTCCGGGCCAGTCCTACGAGCAGTACTTC. The V call is TRBV19, the J call TRBJ2-7; D unresolved. The V gene's germline CDR1 is LNHDA and CDR2 SQIVND (reference sequence). V lost 5 bases and J 1 base, leaving 12 bases between the germline ends. This CDR3 is built from 14 residues.

This chain uses TRBV29-1 with TRBJ2-7, with D possibly called TRBD1 or TRBD2 (5 bases each). CDR3 length equals 12 residues. V shed 7 bases and J shed 2 bases, with 12 bases lying between them. Per the germline V gene, CDR1 is SQVTM and CDR2 is ANQGSEA. As DNA, the CDR3 is TGCAGCGGTGGGACGGCGGCCTACGAGCAGTACTTC. Protein: CSGGTAAYEQYF.

The chain joins TRBV6-5 to TRBJ2-1; D ambiguous. Trimming pared 0 bases from V and 0 bases from J, leaving 9 bases between. CDR1 and CDR2 (germline): MNHEY, SVGAGI. This CDR3 region has 16 residues. CDR3: CASSYSSTSSYNEQFF. The CDR3 bases are TGTGCCAGCAGTTACTCCTCGACGAGCTCCTACAATGAGCAGTTCTTC.

V gene TRBV9 combines with J gene TRBJ1-2; no reliable D call. The V gene's germline CDR1 is SGDLS and CDR2 YYNGEE. CDR3 size: 13 residues. Between the trimmed V and J ends, which lost 4 bases and 6 bases, there was a span of 13 bases. CDR3 sequence: CASSPPGGNGYTF. Written as DNA, the CDR3 is TGTGCCAGCAGCCCCCCGGGCGGTAATGGCTACACCTTC.

This clone was observed once. The chain uses TRBV2 and TRBJ1-1; possible D gene TRBD1, 5 bases. The CDR3 runs to 15 residues. The V end was cut by 0 bases, the J end by 2 bases, with 10 bases between. Germline CDR1 reads SNHLY; CDR2 reads FYNNEI. CDR3 sequence reads: CASSEAGGGNTEAFF. The CDR3 DNA reads TGTGCCAGCAGTGAAGCGGGGGGGGGAAACACTGAAGCTTTCTTT.

The chain combines TRBV6-4 with TRBJ1-5; 7 nucleotides match TRBD1. The CDR3 has 14 amino acids. CDR1 and CDR2 from the germline V gene are MRHNA and SNTAGT. V lost 10 bases, J lost 0 bases, and 6 bases stayed unmatched. The CDR3 is CATRTGASNQPQHF. Here the CDR3 DNA reads TGTGCCACCCGTACAGGGGCTAGCAATCAGCCCCAGCATTTT.

J is TRBJ1-2 and V is TRBV3-1 (or the pseudogene TRBV3-2); unclear D gene. Trimming cost V 4 bases and J 8 bases, with 17 bases left between them. CDR1 is LGHDT and CDR2 is YNNKEL in the germline V gene (reference sequence). The CDR3 covers 14 residues. The CDR3 nucleotides are TGTGCCAGCAGCCCCCGCGGGCCTGCTCGGGGCTACACCTTC. This codes for CASSPRGPARGYTF.

This chain uses TRBV5-8 with TRBJ2-5, with TRBD1 matching 9 bases. J gave up 7 bases and V 3 bases, and 10 bases lay outside the gene matches. The CDR3 runs 15 residues. Germline loops: CDR1 SGHTS, CDR2 YDEGEE. The CDR3 DNA sequence: TGTGCCAGCAGCTCCCGGGACAGGGAGGGGGCGACCCAGTACTTC. Translated: CASSSRDREGATQYF. Looking up the rest from reference TRBV5-8 and TRBJ2-5 gives the full variable domain: EAGVTQSPTHLIKTRGQQATLRCSPISGHTSVYWYQQALGLGLQFLLWYDEGEERNRGNFPPRFSGRQFPNYSSELNVNALELEDSALYLCASSSRDREGATQYFGPGTRLLVL.

The chain combines TRBV7-2 with TRBJ2-1; 10 nucleotides match TRBD2. Germline assignment: CDR1 SGHTA and CDR2 FQGNSA. The CDR3 is made up of 14 amino acids. The V and J ends lost 2 bases and 10 bases, in that order; junction bases with no gene match: 5. The CDR3: CASSLLAGVQEQFF. The CDR3 DNA is TGTGCCAGCAGCTTACTAGCGGGGGTTCAAGAGCAGTTCTTC.

This CDR3 reads CASSIVSAADQPQHF. In nucleotides, the CDR3 is TGTGCCAGTAGTATAGTATCGGCAGCAGATCAGCCCCAGCATTTT. The V call is TRBV19, the J call TRBJ1-5; no definite D call. Germline V lookup: CDR1 LNHDA, CDR2 SQIVND (reference sequence). Trimming removed 1 base from V and 5 bases from J, with 12 bases in between. The CDR3 covers 15 residues.

The J gene is TRBJ2-3, the V gene TRBV13; a weak D match, TRBD2 (7 bases). This CDR3 contains 16 residues. Germline V lookup: CDR1 PRHDT, CDR2 FYEKMQ (reference sequence). V lost 5 bases and J 4 bases, leaving 19 bases between the germline ends. The DNA of the CDR3 is TGTGCCAGCAGCCGAACGCGGGGGCCCCTCGCAGATACGCAGTATTTT. Residues: CASSRTRGPLADTQYF.

This chain connects TRBV2 to TRBJ2-7; D unresolved. From germline, CDR1 is SNHLY and CDR2 FYNNEI. The V gene lost 8 bases and the J gene lost 3 bases, with 17 bases spanning the gap. The CDR3 is 14 residues long. CDR3 protein: CASRPRVLSYEQYF. The DNA of the CDR3 is TGTGCCAGCCGCCCCCGGGTTCTGAGCTACGAGCAGTACTTC.

This rearrangement joins TRBV27 to TRBJ2-1; 8 nucleotides agree with TRBD1. This CDR3 is built from 15 residues. V lost 10 bases and J lost 3; bases outside the gene matches: 11. The germline gives CDR1 MNHEY, CDR2 SMNVEV (reference sequence). The CDR3 spells CATCPRGPFYNEQFF. The DNA of the CDR3 is TGTGCCACCTGTCCCAGGGGGCCATTCTACAATGAGCAGTTCTTC.

This rearrangement joins TRBV19 to TRBJ2-7; 7 bases are a match to TRBD1. CDR1 and CDR2 (germline): LNHDA, SQIVND (reference sequence). This CDR3 is built from 15 residues. J gave up 5 bases and V 4 bases, and 11 bases lay outside the gene matches. The CDR3 spells CASSRREQGFHEQYF. CDR3 bases: TGTGCCAGTAGTAGACGGGAACAGGGGTTCCACGAGCAGTACTTC. The whole variable domain, filled in from reference TRBV19 and TRBJ2-7, reads DGGITQSPKYLFRKEGQNVTLSCEQNLNHDAMYWYRQDPGQGLRLIYYSQIVNDFQKGDIAEGYSVSREKKESFPLTVTSAQKNPTAFYLCASSRREQGFHEQYFGPGTRLTVT.

The rearrangement uses TRBV5-6 and TRBJ1-1; D is ambiguous. The CDR3 has 15 residues. Germline assignment: CDR1 SGHDT and CDR2 YYEEEE. V lost 0 bases to trimming and J lost 3 bases, with 12 bases between them. The CDR3 spells CASSLVGGRDTEAFF. For the CDR3, the DNA is TGTGCCAGCAGCTTGGTAGGCGGAAGGGACACTGAAGCTTTCTTT.

This clone was found once. The CDR3 region has the DNA TGTGCCAGCAGCTTGACAGGGGGCGCGACCTCACCCCTCCACTTT. This gives the protein CASSLTGGATSPLHF. The chain joins TRBV7-2 to TRBJ1-6, with 10 bases that match TRBD1. The CDR3 is made up of 15 amino acids. CDR1 and CDR2 (germline): SGHTA, FQGNSA. V trimming: 3 bases; J trimming: 10 bases; junction bases outside the gene matches: 6.

V and J are TRBV5-1 and TRBJ2-3; D is perhaps TRBD2 (5 bases). This CDR3 spans 15 amino acids. V lost 1 base, J lost 0 bases, and 9 bases lay in between. CDR1 and CDR2 from the germline V gene are SGHRS and YFSETQ. CDR3 nucleotides: TGCGCCAGCAGCTTGATCTCGGGGAGCACAGATACGCAGTATTTT. This codes for CASSLISGSTDTQYF.

The chain has TRBV7-9 and TRBJ1-2; 7 bases align to TRBD1. Looked up from germline, CDR1 is SEHNR and CDR2 is FQNEAQ (reference sequence). The J segment lost 3 bases and the V segment lost 0 bases, leaving 4 bases of the junction unmatched. The CDR3 is 15 amino acids. The CDR3 protein is CASSLAGTEYYGYTF. The CDR3 DNA is TGTGCCAGCAGCTTAGCCGGGACAGAATACTATGGCTACACCTTC.

This clone was seen a few times. This chain links TRBV7-3 with TRBJ1-2; D is possibly TRBD1 (5 bases). CDR1 SGHTA and CDR2 FQGTGA come from the germline V gene. Trimming removed 5 bases from V and 4 bases from J, with 14 bases in between. The CDR3 has 14 amino acids. The CDR3 region has the DNA TGTGCCAGCAGCCCCAGCCGGGACGGCTATGGCTACACCTTC. Encoded protein: CASSPSRDGYGYTF. The complete variable domain, with remaining parts taken from reference TRBV7-3 and TRBJ1-2, reads GAGVSQTPSNKVTEKGKYVELRCDPISGHTALYWYRQSLGQGPEFLIYFQGTGAADDSGLPNDRFFAVRPEGSVSTLKIQRTERGDSAVYLCASSPSRDGYGYTFGSGTRLTVV.

The gene calls are TRBV5-1 and TRBJ1-2, with D maybe TRBD1 (5 bases). Between the trimmed V and J ends, which lost 0 bases and 4 bases, there was a span of 10 bases. The CDR3 totals 14 residues. The germline V gene has CDR1 SGHRS and CDR2 YFSETQ. DNA for the CDR3: TGCGCCAGCAGCTTGGCTCAGGGAAGCTATGGCTACACCTTC. The encoded protein is CASSLAQGSYGYTF. Full variable domain (missing parts from reference TRBV5-1 and TRBJ1-2): KAGVTQTPRYLIKTRGQQVTLSCSPISGHRSVSWYQQTPGQGLQFLFEYFSETQRNKGNFPGRFSGRQFSNSRSEMNVSTLELGDSALYLCASSLAQGSYGYTFGSGTRLTVV.

This clone was observed once. The rearrangement uses TRBV5-6 and TRBJ2-7; 13 bases map to TRBD2. The CDR3 loop spans 16 amino acids. CDR1 is SGHDT and CDR2 is YYEEEE in the germline V gene. The ends lost 4 bases at V and 6 bases at J; junction bases unmatched: 10. The CDR3 coding sequence is TGTGCCAGCAGCCCCATTGGACTAGCGGGAGAACGCGAGCAGTACTTC. Translated: CASSPIGLAGEREQYF.

The V and J genes are TRBV19 and TRBJ1-2; D is unclear. The CDR3 totals 12 residues. Trimming pared 5 bases from V and 0 bases from J, leaving 4 bases between. Germline CDR1 LNHDA, CDR2 SQIVND (reference sequence). CDR3 DNA sequence: TGTGCCAGTAGTCGTGCTAACTATGGCTACACCTTC. This gives the protein CASSRANYGYTF.

V is TRBV5-1 and J is TRBJ2-5, with D perhaps TRBD1 (6 bases). The germline CDR1 and CDR2 sequences are SGHRS and YFSETQ. V lost 3 bases to trimming and J lost 3 bases, with 9 bases between them. CDR3 length: 13 residues. The CDR3 DNA is TGCGCCAGCAGCTCGGGACACGAAGAGACCCAGTACTTC. Its translation: CASSSGHEETQYF.

The chain is built from TRBV7-9 and TRBJ2-3; D gene uncertain. V gave up 5 bases and J gave up 6 bases, with 9 bases separating them. Germline lookup yields CDR1 SEHNR and CDR2 FQNEAQ (reference sequence). This CDR3 region has 12 residues. The CDR3 protein is CASSLPRDTQYF. The CDR3 DNA reads TGTGCCAGCAGCCTTCCAAGGGATACGCAGTATTTT.

This clone occurred once. The rearrangement uses TRBV5-1 and TRBJ2-5; 13 bases map to TRBD2. The J segment lost 2 bases and the V segment lost 0 bases, leaving 1 base of the junction unmatched. The CDR3 length is 16 residues. CDR1 and CDR2 from the germline V gene are SGHRS and YFSETQ. The CDR3 DNA sequence: TGCGCCAGCAGCTTGGGACTAGCGGGGGGACAAGAGACCCAGTACTTC. Its protein is CASSLGLAGGQETQYF.

This clone has more than one count but fewer than ten. The chain has TRBV6-4 and TRBJ2-7, with D perhaps matching TRBD2 (6 bases). V lost 4 bases and J 6 bases, leaving 13 bases between the germline ends. This CDR3 region has 13 residues. Germline CDR1 and CDR2: MRHNA and SNTAGT. CDR3 bases: TGTGCCAGCAGTGTTGGAGGGGTGAGCGAGCAGTACTTC. Protein sequence: CASSVGGVSEQYF.

The genes are TRBV7-9 and TRBJ2-5, with TRBD1 matching 8 bases. The germline CDR1 and CDR2 sequences are SEHNR and FQNEAQ (reference sequence). Trimming at V came to 5 bases and at J to 4 bases, leaving 12 bases not matched to a gene. The CDR3 length is 16 residues. The CDR3 nucleotides read TGTGCCAGCAGCCCCCGACCCCAAACAGGGGGAGAGACCCAGTACTTC. Translation: CASSPRPQTGGETQYF.

The rearrangement joins TRBV5-6 to TRBJ1-2; 9 bases match TRBD1. The CDR3 has 15 residues. Germline lookup yields CDR1 SGHDT and CDR2 YYEEEE. V lost 6 bases, J lost 3 bases, and 9 bases stayed unmatched. The CDR3 loop is CASIRTGGIDYGYTF. CDR3 DNA: TGTGCCAGCATCCGTACAGGGGGCATTGACTATGGCTACACCTTC.